The source of this T cell receptor (beta chain) is a study of blood T cell repertoires in COVID-19. Background on the study: The samples span acute and convalescent COVID-19 from the United States, Italy and Spain.

V lost 4 bases and J lost 5; bases outside the gene matches: 9. Per germline, CDR1 SGHDT and CDR2 YYEEEE. The CDR3 has 15 residues. Residents of 24 US areas, aged about 18 to 89 years, made up the participants. Data came from immunoSEQ multiplex PCR; TCRdb stores just in-frame clones and leaves some out. The profile shows 200,000 to 300,000 clones, 87% of them singletons. The clonotype originates from a woman under 40 with acute COVID-19. The chain recombines TRBV5-6 with TRBJ2-7; 10 bases are a match to TRBD1. Sequenced input: PBMCs or T cells enriched from blood (not recorded which). This chain's CDR3 is CASSIRDRGSDEQYF. The CDR3 DNA sequence: TGTGCCAGCAGCATCCGGGACAGGGGTAGCGACGAGCAGTACTTC.